A selection of T cell receptor beta chains follows, all from one sample in a study of blood T cell repertoires in COVID-19. TCRdb's copy holds only in-frame clones and misses some; the assay was immunoSEQ multiplex PCR. Altogether approximately 300,000 clones are present, around 86% being singletons, with the ten largest covering roughly 4%. The sample taken for sequencing was PBMCs or T cells enriched from blood (not recorded which). These receptors were collected from a man in his thirties or forties who had recovered from COVID-19. CDR3s include the opening cysteine and the closing phenylalanine or tryptophan. Fields, in order: clone size, V gene, J gene, D gene, CDR3 length, CDR3 DNA, CDR3 protein. The D gene is left open where the match is weak. Only part of the rows carry a size: once, few, many, or a class if the clone is expanded.

-	TRBV5-1	TRBJ2-7	TRBD2	14	TGCGCCAGCAGCCCCGGGACTAGTTCCTACGAGCAGTACTTC	CASSPGTSSYEQYF
-	TRBV19	TRBJ2-7	-	17	TGTGCCAGTAGTATAGGCCTGAGGGCGTCTCCTTCCTACGAGCAGTACTTC	CASSIGLRASPSYEQYF
-	TRBV7-9	TRBJ1-2	TRBD1	14	TGTGCCAGCAGCTCGGACAGGCTATATCATGGCTACACCTTC	CASSSDRLYHGYTF
few	TRBV19	TRBJ1-1	TRBD1	15	TGTGCCAGTAGTATCAGGACAGGACGGAACACTGAAGCTTTCTTT	CASSIRTGRNTEAFF
-	TRBV2	TRBJ2-1	-	14	TGTGCCAGCAGTGAGGCGGGGAGATACAATGAGCAGTTCTTC	CASSEAGRYNEQFF
-	TRBV18	TRBJ2-7	-	14	TGTGCCAGCTCATCCACGGGGATCCCCTACGAGCAGTACTTC	CASSSTGIPYEQYF
-	TRBV2	TRBJ1-3	TRBD1	15	TGTGCCAGCAGTCTAGACAGGGGGCCTGGAAACACCATATATTTT	CASSLDRGPGNTIYF
-	TRBV7-8	TRBJ1-2	TRBD1	17	TGTGCCAGCACCCCCGGGACAGGGATAGTAGAAGACTATGGCTACACCTTC	CASTPGTGIVEDYGYTF
-	TRBV2	TRBJ2-7	-	14	TGTGCCAGTCATGCGCGACTCCCGGTTCCTTCGGAGTACTTC	CASHARLPVPSEYF
-	TRBV19	TRBJ1-5	-	17	TGTGCCAGTAGTATCCAGGGGCCCATCTATAGCAATCAGCCCCAGCATTTT	CASSIQGPIYSNQPQHF
-	TRBV6-1	TRBJ1-4	-	14	TGTGCCAGCAGTGAAGAACAGTTTAATGAAAAACTGTTTTTT	CASSEEQFNEKLFF
-	TRBV28	TRBJ1-3	-	15	TGTGCCAGCAGTTTCGCGGCCCTCTCTGGAAACACCATATATTTT	CASSFAALSGNTIYF
once	TRBV21-1	TRBJ2-7	-	13	TGTGCCAGCAGCAAAGGGAAAGGGAGGGAGCAGTACTTC	CASSKGKGREQYF
-	TRBV6-5	TRBJ2-3	TRBD1	14	TGTGCCAGCAGTAAGACAGGGGAAGGAGCTACGCAGTATTTT	CASSKTGEGATQYF
-	TRBV30	TRBJ2-5	-	13	TGTGCCTGGAGTAGCGGCGTCCAAGAGACCCAGTACTTC	CAWSSGVQETQYF
-	TRBV5-1	TRBJ2-2	TRBD2	15	TGCGCCAGCAGCCGGGGGGAGGCGAACACCGGGGAGCTGTTTTTT	CASSRGEANTGELFF
-	TRBV7-9	TRBJ1-1	TRBD1	14	TGTGCCAGCAGGGGGACAGGTCCAGGGACTGAAGCTTTCTTT	CASRGTGPGTEAFF
-	TRBV27	TRBJ2-3	TRBD2	16	TGTGCCAGCAGGAGAGGCGGGGGGGCTGTAGCAGATACGCAGTATTTT	CASRRGGGAVADTQYF
-	TRBV3-1/TRBV3-2	TRBJ2-2	TRBD1	15	TGTGCCAGCAGCCCCAAACAGGGGCTCACCGGGGAGCTGTTTTTT	CASSPKQGLTGELFF
-	TRBV20-1	TRBJ1-2	-	11	TGCAGTGCTAGGGTAGACTATGGCTACACCTTC	CSARVDYGYTF
-	TRBV7-8	TRBJ2-2	-	17	TGTGCCAGCAGCTTAGGGGTTAGAGCGGCGAACACCGGGGAGCTGTTTTTT	CASSLGVRAANTGELFF
-	TRBV6-5	TRBJ2-7	-	15	TGTGCCAACTCCCCCGGTAGGGCGGACACCTACGAGCAGTACTTC	CANSPGRADTYEQYF
many	TRBV5-1	TRBJ2-5	TRBD2	18	TGCGCCAGCAGCCCCGGCGGGACTAGCGGGAGGGCCGGAGAGACCCAGTACTTC	CASSPGGTSGRAGETQYF
-	TRBV20-1	TRBJ1-5	TRBD1	16	TGCAGTGCTAGTGATGCAGGGACAGGGGGCAGGCAGCCCCAGCATTTT	CSASDAGTGGRQPQHF
-	TRBV4-2	TRBJ2-5	-	16	TGTGCCAGCAGCCTGAACCCGGGTCTTGGGCAAGAGACCCAGTACTTC	CASSLNPGLGQETQYF
-	TRBV5-1	TRBJ2-4	-	14	TGCGCCAGCAGCTTGGCCAGGTATGCTGACATTCAGTACTTC	CASSLARYADIQYF
-	TRBV4-1	TRBJ2-7	-	15	TGCGCCAGCAGCCAAGACAGGGGCCCTAATGACGAGCAGTACTTC	CASSQDRGPNDEQYF
-	TRBV5-6	TRBJ2-7	TRBD1	17	TGTGCCAGCAGCTTGGTTGGCAGGGGGCTTACTTACTACGAGCAGTACTTC	CASSLVGRGLTYYEQYF
once	TRBV19	TRBJ2-7	-	15	TGTGCCAGTAGTATAGCAGGTTACGGGACCTACGAGCAGTACTTC	CASSIAGYGTYEQYF
-	TRBV7-2	TRBJ2-1	TRBD2	19	TGTGCCAGCAGCTCCGGAGGGAGGAGGAGAGGCGGGAGGGAGAATGAGCAGTTCTTC	CASSSGGRRRGGRENEQFF
-	TRBV6-1	TRBJ1-2	TRBD1	17	TGTGCCAGCAGTGTCCGGGACAGGGATCATGCTAACTATGGCTACACCTTC	CASSVRDRDHANYGYTF
-	TRBV9	TRBJ1-1	-	16	TGTGCCAGCAGGAGTAGTCTGGAACAGGGGAACACTGAAGCTTTCTTT	CASRSSLEQGNTEAFF
-	TRBV5-6	TRBJ1-3	-	13	TGTGCCAGCAGCCAGAGCGGCCGGGACACCATATATTTT	CASSQSGRDTIYF
-	TRBV19	TRBJ2-2	-	13	TGTGCCAGTAGTATCAGTGTGACCGGGGAGCTGTTTTTT	CASSISVTGELFF
-	TRBV7-9	TRBJ1-5	TRBD1	15	TGTGCCAGCAGCTTAGCACAGGGGCGCAATCAGCCCCAGCATTTT	CASSLAQGRNQPQHF
-	TRBV4-1	TRBJ1-6	-	19	TGCGCCAGCAGCCAAGATGGGGTTCAGGGTCGCTCCTATAATTCACCCCTCCACTTT	CASSQDGVQGRSYNSPLHF
few	TRBV10-2	TRBJ2-2	-	18	TGCGCCAGCAGTGTCCACTACCGGATGGGTTCGAACACCGGGGAGCTGTTTTTT	CASSVHYRMGSNTGELFF
-	TRBV5-1	TRBJ1-2	TRBD1	14	TGCGCCAGCAGCTACCGGGACAGTAACTATGGCTACACCTTC	CASSYRDSNYGYTF
-	TRBV10-3	TRBJ1-1	TRBD1	18	TGTGCCATCAGCTCGACAGGGGGCGAAGGTCGAACGAACACTGAAGCTTTCTTT	CAISSTGGEGRTNTEAFF
-	TRBV11-3	TRBJ1-1	-	14	TGTGCCAGCAGCTTAGAGGGGGAGGGCACTGAAGCTTTCTTT	CASSLEGEGTEAFF
-	TRBV21-1	TRBJ1-1	-	20	TGTGCCAGCAGCAAAGAGAAGTGGGGGAGGTCAAGAAAAATGAACACTGAAGCTTTCTTT	CASSKEKWGRSRKMNTEAFF
-	TRBV12-3/TRBV12-4	TRBJ2-1	-	13	TGTGCCAGCAGCCAGGGGCGCTACAATGAGCAGTTCTTC	CASSQGRYNEQFF
-	TRBV18	TRBJ1-2	-	11	TGTGCCAGCTCTTCGAACTATGGCTACACCTTC	CASSSNYGYTF
-	TRBV7-9	TRBJ1-2	-	15	TGTGCCAGCAGCCCAGGGCCCCTTTTAAACTATGGCTACACCTTC	CASSPGPLLNYGYTF
-	TRBV19	TRBJ2-2	TRBD1	16	TGTGCCAGTAGTATTTGGGAGACAGGGAGAGCCGGGGAGCTGTTTTTT	CASSIWETGRAGELFF
-	TRBV10-3	TRBJ2-7	TRBD2	13	TGTGCCCCCGCGGCTAGCGGGAGGAACGAGCAGTACTTC	CAPAASGRNEQYF
-	TRBV11-3	TRBJ2-7	-	12	TGTGCCAGCAGCTTCGGTTCCTACGAGCAGTACTTC	CASSFGSYEQYF
-	TRBV29-1	TRBJ1-3	-	12	TGCAGCGCGCTAGGAGGGGCAAACACCATATATTTT	CSALGGANTIYF
once	TRBV5-1	TRBJ1-4	-	17	TGCGCCAGCAGCTTGGGGCAAGTTGGGAGGATGAGGGAAAAACTGTTTTTT	CASSLGQVGRMREKLFF
-	TRBV10-3	TRBJ2-7	TRBD1	14	TGTGCCATGCGCCGGGACAGGGGTTGGTACGAGCAGTACTTC	CAMRRDRGWYEQYF
once	TRBV4-1	TRBJ1-5	-	17	TGCGCCAGCAGCCAGGGTGATCGGTTCGGGGGCAATCAGCCCCAGCATTTT	CASSQGDRFGGNQPQHF
-	TRBV28	TRBJ1-1	TRBD1	15	TGTGCCAGCAGTTCTCGACAGGGGGCGGGCACTGAAGCTTTCTTT	CASSSRQGAGTEAFF
-	TRBV7-7	TRBJ2-3	TRBD1	15	TGTGCTAGCAGCCGAGGACAGGGGGCCGCAGATACGCAGTATTTT	CASSRGQGAADTQYF
-	TRBV5-6	TRBJ1-5	-	14	TGTGCCAGCAGACGCACAGCTAGCAATCAGCCCCAGCATTTT	CASRRTASNQPQHF
-	TRBV7-9	TRBJ2-7	-	13	TGTGCCAGCAGCTTAGTGGGGCAATACGAGCAGTACTTC	CASSLVGQYEQYF
-	TRBV6-4	TRBJ1-1	-	16	TGTGCCAGCAGTGAATATCGGGTATCTGAGTACACTGAAGCTTTCTTT	CASSEYRVSEYTEAFF
-	TRBV28	TRBJ2-3	-	15	TGTGCCAGCAGTTTACGGCAGGGCGCCGCAGATACGCAGTATTTT	CASSLRQGAADTQYF
-	TRBV7-8	TRBJ2-7	TRBD2	14	TGTGCCAGCAGCTTGACTAGCGGTTTATACGAGCAGTACTTC	CASSLTSGLYEQYF
-	TRBV19	TRBJ1-6	-	15	TGTGCCAGTAAGGGCCAGACGGGGTATAATTCACCCCTCCACTTT	CASKGQTGYNSPLHF
-	TRBV15	TRBJ1-4	-	10	TGTGCCACCGGGGGGAGGAAACTGTTTTTT	CATGGRKLFF